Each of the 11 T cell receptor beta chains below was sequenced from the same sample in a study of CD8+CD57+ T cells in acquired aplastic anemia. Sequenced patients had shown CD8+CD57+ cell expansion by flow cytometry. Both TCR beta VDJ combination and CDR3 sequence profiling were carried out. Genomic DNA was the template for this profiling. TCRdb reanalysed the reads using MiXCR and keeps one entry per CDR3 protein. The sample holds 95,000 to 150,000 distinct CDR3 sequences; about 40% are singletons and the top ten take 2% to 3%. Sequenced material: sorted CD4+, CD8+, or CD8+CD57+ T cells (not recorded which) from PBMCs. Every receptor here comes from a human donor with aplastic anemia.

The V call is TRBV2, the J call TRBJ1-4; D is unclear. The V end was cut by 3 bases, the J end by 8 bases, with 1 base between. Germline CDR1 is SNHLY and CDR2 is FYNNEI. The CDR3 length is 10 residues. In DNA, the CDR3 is TGTGCCAGCAGTGAGGAAAAACTGTTTTTT. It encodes CASSEEKLFF.

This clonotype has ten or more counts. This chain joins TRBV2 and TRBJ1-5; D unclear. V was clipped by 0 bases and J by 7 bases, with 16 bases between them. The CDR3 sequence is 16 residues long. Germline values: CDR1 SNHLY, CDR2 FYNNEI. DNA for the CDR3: TGTGCCAGCAGTGAAGCGGGTGTAGGCACGAGGCAGCCCCAGCATTTT. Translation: CASSEAGVGTRQPQHF.

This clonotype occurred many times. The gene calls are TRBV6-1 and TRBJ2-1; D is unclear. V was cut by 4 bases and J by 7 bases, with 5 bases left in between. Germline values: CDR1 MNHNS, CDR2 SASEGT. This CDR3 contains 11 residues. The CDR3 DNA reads TGTGCCAGCAGTGGACCTAATGAGCAGTTCTTC. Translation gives CASSGPNEQFF.

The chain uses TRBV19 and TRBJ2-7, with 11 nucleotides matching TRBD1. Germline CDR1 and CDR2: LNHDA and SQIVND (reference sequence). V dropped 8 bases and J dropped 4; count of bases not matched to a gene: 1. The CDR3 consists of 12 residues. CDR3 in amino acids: CASGDRGYEQYF. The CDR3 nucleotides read TGTGCCAGTGGGGACAGGGGGTACGAGCAGTACTTC.

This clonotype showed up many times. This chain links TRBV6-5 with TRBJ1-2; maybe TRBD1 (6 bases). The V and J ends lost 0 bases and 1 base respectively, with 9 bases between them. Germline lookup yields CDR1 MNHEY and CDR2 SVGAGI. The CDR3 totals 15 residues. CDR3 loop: CASSYSQGINYGYTF. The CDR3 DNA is TGTGCCAGCAGTTACTCACAGGGAATTAACTATGGCTACACCTTC.

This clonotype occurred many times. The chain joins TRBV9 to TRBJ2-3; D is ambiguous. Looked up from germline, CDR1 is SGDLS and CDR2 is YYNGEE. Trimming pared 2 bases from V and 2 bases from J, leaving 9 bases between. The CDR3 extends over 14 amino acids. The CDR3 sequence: CASSVAPDTDTQYF. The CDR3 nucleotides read TGTGCCAGCAGCGTGGCTCCCGACACAGATACGCAGTATTTT.

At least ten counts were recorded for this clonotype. In nucleotides, the CDR3 is TGCAGCGCAGTGATTAGGGGCTTAAATGAGCAGTTCTTC. It encodes CSAVIRGLNEQFF. The chain recombines TRBV29-1 with TRBJ2-1; D perhaps matches TRBD1 (5 bases). The CDR3 covers 13 residues. The V end lost 7 bases, the J end lost 7 bases, and 17 bases lay between the germline ends. Germline CDR1 and CDR2: SQVTM and ANQGSEA.

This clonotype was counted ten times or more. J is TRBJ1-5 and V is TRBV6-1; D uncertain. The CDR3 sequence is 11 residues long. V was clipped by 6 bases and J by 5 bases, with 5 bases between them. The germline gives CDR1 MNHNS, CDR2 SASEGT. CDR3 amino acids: CASRDHQPQHF. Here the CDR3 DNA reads TGTGCCAGCAGGGACCATCAGCCCCAGCATTTT.

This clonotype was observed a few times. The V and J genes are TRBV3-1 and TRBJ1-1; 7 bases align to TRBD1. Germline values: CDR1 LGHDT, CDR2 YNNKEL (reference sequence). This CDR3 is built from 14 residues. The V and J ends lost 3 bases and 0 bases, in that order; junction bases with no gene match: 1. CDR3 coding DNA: TGTGCCAGCAGCCAGGGACAGATGAACACTGAAGCTTTCTTT. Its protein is CASSQGQMNTEAFF.

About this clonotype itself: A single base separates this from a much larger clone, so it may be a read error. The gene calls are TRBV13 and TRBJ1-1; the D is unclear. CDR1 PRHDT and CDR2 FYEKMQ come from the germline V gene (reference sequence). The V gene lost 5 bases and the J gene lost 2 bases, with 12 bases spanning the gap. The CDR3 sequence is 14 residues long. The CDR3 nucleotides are TGTGCCAGCAGCCTTGCTCTGAGTAACACTGAAGCTTTCTTT. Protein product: CASSLALSNTEAFF.

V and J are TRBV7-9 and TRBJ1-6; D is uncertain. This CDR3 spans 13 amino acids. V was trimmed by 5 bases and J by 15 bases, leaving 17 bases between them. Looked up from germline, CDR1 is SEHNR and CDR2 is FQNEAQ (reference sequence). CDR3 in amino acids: CASSPPQLSNLHF. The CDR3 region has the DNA TGTGCCAGCAGCCCTCCTCAGTTGTCAAACCTCCACTTT.